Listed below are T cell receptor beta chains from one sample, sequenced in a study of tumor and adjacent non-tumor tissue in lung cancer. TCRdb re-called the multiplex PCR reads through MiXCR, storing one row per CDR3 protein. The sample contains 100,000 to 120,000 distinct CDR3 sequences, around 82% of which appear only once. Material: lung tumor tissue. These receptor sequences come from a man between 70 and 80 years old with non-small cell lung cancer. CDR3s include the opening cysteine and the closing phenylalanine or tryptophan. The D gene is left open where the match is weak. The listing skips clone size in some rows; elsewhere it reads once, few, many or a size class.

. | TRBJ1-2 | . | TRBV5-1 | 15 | TGCGCCAGCAGCTTGGATGGGGGGGGCGACTATGGCTACTCCTTC | CASSLDGGGDYGYSF
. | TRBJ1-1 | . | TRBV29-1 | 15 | TGCAGCGTTGTTGGATTCGGGGGAATGAACATTGAAGCTTTCTTT | CSVVGFGGMNIEAFF
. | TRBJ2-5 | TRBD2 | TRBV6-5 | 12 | TGTACTAGCAGTTGGGGGGGAGAGACCCAGTACTTC | CTSSWGGETQYF
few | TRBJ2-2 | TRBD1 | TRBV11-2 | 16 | TGTGCTATCAGTTTAGTGGGCACAGGGGTTGCCGGGGAGCTGTTTTTT | CAISLVGTGVAGELFF
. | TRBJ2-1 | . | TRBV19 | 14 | TGTGCCAGTAGTAAGGCGTCGGCGTCCAATGAGCAGTTCTTC | CASSKASASNEQFF
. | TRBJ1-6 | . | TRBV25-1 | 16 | TGTGCCAGCAGTGAATATGGACAGACCTATAGTTCACCCTTCCACTTT | CASSEYGQTYSSPFHF
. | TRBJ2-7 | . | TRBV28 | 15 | TGTGGCTGCACTTCCCGGCAGGCCGGGGGTTACGAGCAGTACTTC | CGCTSRQAGGYEQYF
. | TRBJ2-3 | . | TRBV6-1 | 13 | TGTGCCAGCAATATTGTCCGCGGGGATATGCAGTATTTT | CASNIVRGDMQYF
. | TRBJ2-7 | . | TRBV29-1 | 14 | TGCAGCATTGAAAGGGTGGGACCGACCTACGAACAGTACTTC | CSIERVGPTYEQYF
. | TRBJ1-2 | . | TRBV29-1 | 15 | TGCAGCGTTGGATCCCCGGGACACGGGGGATATGGATACGCCTTC | CSVGSPGHGGYGYAF
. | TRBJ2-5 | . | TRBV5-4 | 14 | TGTTCCAGTAGCTTGAGGCGGGGTCAAGAGACCCATTACTTT | CSSSLRRGQETHYF
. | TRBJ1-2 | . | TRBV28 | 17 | TGTGCCAGCAGTTTGACCACGGGGGGACACGCGAAATATGGCTACACCTTC | CASSLTTGGHAKYGYTF
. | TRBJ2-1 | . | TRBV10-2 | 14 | TGCGCCACCAGTGAGCCTCCACTAATACATGAGCAGTTCTTC | CATSEPPLIHEQFF
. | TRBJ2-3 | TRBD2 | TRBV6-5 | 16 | TGTGCCTGCAAGGGACTAGCGCCCGTCAGGGGGGATACGCAGTATTTT | CACKGLAPVRGDTQYF
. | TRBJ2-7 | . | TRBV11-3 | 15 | TGTGCCAGCAGCATAACGGGGCTTTTTTCCTACGATCAGTACTTC | CASSITGLFSYDQYF
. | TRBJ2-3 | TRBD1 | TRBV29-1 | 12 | TGCAACACCAGGGGGCCATTGGATACGCAGTATTTT | CNTRGPLDTQYF
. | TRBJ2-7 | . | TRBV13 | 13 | TGTGCCTGCAGCTCAACCAAGGGGGACGAGAAGTACTTC | CACSSTKGDEKYF
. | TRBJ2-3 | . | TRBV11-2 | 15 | TGTGCCAGTAGCTTAGGGCCCGACGGGGCAGATATGCAGTATTTT | CASSLGPDGADMQYF
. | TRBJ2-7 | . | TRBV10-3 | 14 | TGTGCCGTCAACGAAAGGCAGAGGGCGGACGAGCAATACTTC | CAVNERQRADEQYF
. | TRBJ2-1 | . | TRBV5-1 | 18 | TGCGCCAGCAGCTTGGCTAGCTGGAGTTGGAGCTCCTACAATGAGCAGTTCTTC | CASSLASWSWSSYNEQFF
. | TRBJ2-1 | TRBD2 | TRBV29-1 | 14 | TGCAGCGTTGGACTAGCGGCAGGTCCCCATGAGCAGTTCTTC | CSVGLAAGPHEQFF
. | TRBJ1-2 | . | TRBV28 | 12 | TGTGCCAGCAAGACGGGAGTGAAGGGCTACACCTTC | CASKTGVKGYTF
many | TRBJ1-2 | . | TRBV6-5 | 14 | TGTGCCAGCAGCAAACGACAGATTGACTATGGCTACACCTTC | CASSKRQIDYGYTF
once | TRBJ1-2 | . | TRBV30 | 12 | TGTGCCCTGAGTCACGCTAACTATGGCTACACCTTC | CALSHANYGYTF
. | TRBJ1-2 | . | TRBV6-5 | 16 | TGTGCCATCAGTTACACGCACAGACCCTCTAACTATGGCTACACCTTC | CAISYTHRPSNYGYTF
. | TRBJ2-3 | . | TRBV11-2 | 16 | TGTGCTTGCAGCTTAACTCAGGGTGGCAGCATAGATGCGCAGTATTTT | CACSLTQGGSIDAQYF